This T cell receptor beta chain was documented in a study of response to subunit inactivated influenza vaccine. Study-level results: Authors proposed each seasonal influenza vaccination draws in few new T cells.

The CDR3 covers 15 residues. The V gene's germline CDR1 is MNHEY and CDR2 SMNVEV (reference sequence). On this clonotype: Its specificity is not known. Germline and junction disagree at one end, which may indicate a read error.

TCRdb processed the RT-PCR reads anew with MiXCR; each CDR3 protein has one entry. The sample records fewer than 800,000 distinct CDR3 sequences, approximately 14% being singletons. This specimen was PBMCs from blood, taken 11 to 12 days after vaccination. The clonotype was recovered from a man aged 45 to 65 who received an inactivated influenza vaccine. The chain uses TRBV27 and TRBJ2-1; 9 bases map to TRBD1. The CDR3 sequence is CVSTLTGGDDNEQFF. The CDR3 region has the DNA TGTGTCAGCACCCTGACAGGGGGTGACGACAATGAGCAGTTCTTC.